The T cell receptor (beta chain) described here comes from a study of vaccination effects on CD4 cells after COVID-19. The study's findings and limits: The study found marked clonal contraction of infection- and vaccine-induced clones late after vaccination.

A remark on this clone: The antigen is unknown.

V shed 5 bases and J shed 1 base, with 10 bases lying between them. CDR3 length: 14 amino acids. Germline V gene sequence: CDR1 KGHDR, CDR2 SFDVKD. ViraFEST used viral peptide pools to expand antigen-specific CD4+ T cells before sequencing. Subsequent to 10 days of culture, CD4+ T cells were isolated. Absence of prior SARS-CoV-2 infection characterized the vaccine recipients, who showed negative nucleocapsid antibodies. The protocol was immunoSEQ multiplex PCR, while the TCRdb copy is restricted to in-frame clones and leaves out a portion. The sample gives more than 40,000 clones, 77% of which show up once; around 3% is in the top ten.

The sequence came from a human donor who received a COVID-19 vaccine. The chain carries TRBV24-1 and TRBJ1-2; tentative D call: TRBD1 (5 bases). The input for sequencing was CD4+ T cells from PBMCs cultured with HCoV-NL63 spike peptides, taken before COVID-19 vaccination. The CDR3 DNA reads as TGTGCCACCAGTGGGGGCAGCCTTAACTATGGCTACACCTTC. Protein sequence: CATSGGSLNYGYTF.